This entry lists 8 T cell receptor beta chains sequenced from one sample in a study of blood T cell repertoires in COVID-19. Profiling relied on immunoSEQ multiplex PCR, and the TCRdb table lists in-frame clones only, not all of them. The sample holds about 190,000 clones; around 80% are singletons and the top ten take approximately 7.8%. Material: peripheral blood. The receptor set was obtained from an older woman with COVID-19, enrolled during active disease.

CDR3 sequence (DNA): TGTGCCTGGAGGTGGCTAGCGGGAGGGTCGGGGGAGCAGTACTTC. Translated: CAWRWLAGGSGEQYF. The V call is TRBV30, the J call TRBJ2-7, with TRBD2 matching 12 bases. This CDR3 is built from 15 residues. The trim removed 3 bases at V and 7 bases at J, leaving 10 bases unmatched. Germline V lookup: CDR1 GTSNPN, CDR2 SVGIG (reference sequence).

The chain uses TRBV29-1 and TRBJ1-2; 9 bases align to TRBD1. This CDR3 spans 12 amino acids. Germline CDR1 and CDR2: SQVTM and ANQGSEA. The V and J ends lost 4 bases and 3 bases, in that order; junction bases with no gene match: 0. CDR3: CSVGQGDYGYTF. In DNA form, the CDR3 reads TGCAGCGTTGGACAGGGGGACTATGGCTACACCTTC. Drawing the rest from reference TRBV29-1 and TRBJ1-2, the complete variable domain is SAVISQKPSRDICQRGTSLTIQCQVDSQVTMMFWYRQQPGQSLTLIATANQGSEATYESGFVIDKFPISRPNLTFSTLTVSNMSPEDSSIYLCSVGQGDYGYTFGSGTRLTVV.

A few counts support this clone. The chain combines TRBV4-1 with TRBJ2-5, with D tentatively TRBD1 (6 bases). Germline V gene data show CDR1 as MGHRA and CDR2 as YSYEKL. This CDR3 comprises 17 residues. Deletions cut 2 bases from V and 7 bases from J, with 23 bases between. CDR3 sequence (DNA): TGCGCCAGCAGCCAAACCCTGGTCAGGGGCCCTACGGGGACCCAGTACTTC. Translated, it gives CASSQTLVRGPTGTQYF.

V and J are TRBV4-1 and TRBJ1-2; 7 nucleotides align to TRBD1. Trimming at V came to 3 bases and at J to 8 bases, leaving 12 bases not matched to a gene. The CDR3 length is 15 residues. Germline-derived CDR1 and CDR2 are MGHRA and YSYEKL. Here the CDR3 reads CASSQHQGQPWGYTF. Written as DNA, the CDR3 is TGCGCCAGCAGCCAGCACCAGGGACAGCCTTGGGGCTACACCTTC.

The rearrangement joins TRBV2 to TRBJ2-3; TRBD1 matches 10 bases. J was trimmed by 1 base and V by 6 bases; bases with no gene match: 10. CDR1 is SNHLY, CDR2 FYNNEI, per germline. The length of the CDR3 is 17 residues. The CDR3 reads CASRGATGTGGTDTQYF. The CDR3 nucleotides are TGTGCCAGCAGGGGGGCTACCGGGACAGGGGGCACAGATACGCAGTATTTT.

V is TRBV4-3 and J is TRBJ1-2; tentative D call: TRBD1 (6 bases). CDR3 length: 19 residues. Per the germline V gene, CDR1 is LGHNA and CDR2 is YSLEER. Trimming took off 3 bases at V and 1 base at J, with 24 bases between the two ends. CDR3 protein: CASSHTLADSGKDNYGYTF. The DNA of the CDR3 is TGCGCCAGCAGCCATACTTTGGCGGACAGCGGGAAAGATAACTATGGCTACACCTTC.

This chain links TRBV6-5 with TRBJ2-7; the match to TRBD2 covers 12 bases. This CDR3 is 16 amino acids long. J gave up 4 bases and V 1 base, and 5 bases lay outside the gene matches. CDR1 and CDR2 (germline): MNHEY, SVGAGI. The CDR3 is CASSYLTSGRKYEQYF. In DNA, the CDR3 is TGTGCCAGCAGTTACTTAACTAGCGGGAGGAAGTACGAGCAGTACTTC.

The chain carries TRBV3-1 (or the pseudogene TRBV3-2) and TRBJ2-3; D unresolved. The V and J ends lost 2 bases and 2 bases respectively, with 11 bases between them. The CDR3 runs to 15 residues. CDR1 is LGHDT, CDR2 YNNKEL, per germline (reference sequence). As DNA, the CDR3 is TGTGCCAGCAGCCAAAGTTGGGCTTCCACAGATACGCAGTATTTT. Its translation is CASSQSWASTDTQYF.